A single sample is the source of the 8 T cell receptor beta chains below, sequenced in a study of glioma-infiltrating T cells. TCR alpha and beta CDR3 regions were amplified from RNA using iRepertoire nested multiplex PCR. Each CDR3 protein gets one entry after TCRdb re-called the multiplex PCR reads with MiXCR. The repertoire has fewer than 500,000 distinct CDR3 sequences, roughly two fifths of them found once; the top ten carry more than 10%. The sequenced sample was glioma tissue, nonneoplastic brain tissue, or PBMCs (not recorded which). The receptors were sampled from a human donor with low-grade glioma or glioblastoma, undergoing nonglioma brain surgery, or in good health (not recorded which).

A remark on this clonotype: A junction boundary mismatches the germline segment, possibly from a read error. V gene TRBV11-2 combines with J gene TRBJ2-7, with TRBD2 as a possible D gene (5 bases). The germline V gene has CDR1 SGHAT and CDR2 FQNNGV. CDR3 length: 14 residues. As DNA, the CDR3 is TGTGCCAGCATCTTAGTGGCGGGTCTAAGGGAGCAGTACTTC. Translated, it gives CASILVAGLREQYF.

This chain connects TRBV28 to TRBJ2-7; 14 bases match TRBD2. V gave up 4 bases and J gave up 1 base; unmatched junction bases: 3. The CDR3 has 16 amino acids. CDR1 is MDHEN, CDR2 SYDVKM, per germline. In nucleotides, the CDR3 is TGTGCCAGCAGTTATTGGACTAGCGGGAGGTCCTACGAGCAGTACTTC. As protein: CASSYWTSGRSYEQYF.

This clonotype was seen only a few times. This chain joins TRBV7-2 and TRBJ2-3; D ambiguous. Germline CDR1 and CDR2: SGHTA and FQGNSA. Trimming removed 3 bases from V and 6 bases from J, with 13 bases in between. This CDR3 region has 14 residues. CDR3 in amino acids: CASSLGRAVDTQYF. CDR3 sequence (DNA): TGTGCCAGCAGCTTGGGAAGAGCCGTTGATACGCAGTATTTT. The full variable domain, with the rest looked up from reference TRBV7-2 and TRBJ2-3, is GAGVSQSPSNKVTEKGKDVELRCDPISGHTALYWYRQSLGQGLEFLIYFQGNSAPDKSGLPSDRFSAERTGGSVSTLTIQRTQQEDSAVYLCASSLGRAVDTQYFGPGTRLTVL.

Concerning this clonotype: A clone one base away is much larger, so this may be a read error. The gene calls are TRBV6-2 or TRBV6-3 and TRBJ2-3; D is undetermined. The CDR3 runs to 14 residues. Germline V lookup: CDR1 MNHEY, CDR2 SVGEGT. CDR3 amino acids: CASSPRLICDTKYF. The CDR3 DNA follows: TGTGCCAGCAGTCCCCGTCTAATTTGTGATACGAAGTATTTT.

This chain connects TRBV19 to TRBJ2-3, with 7 bases lining up with TRBD1. The J call is uncertain, as TRBJ1-5 better fits the DNA end. The CDR3 has 16 residues. Germline CDR1 and CDR2: LNHDA and SQIVND (reference sequence). The CDR3 DNA reads TGTGCCAGTAGTGTACTCGGGACAGCTAGCACAGATACGCAGCATTTT. Its translation: CASSVLGTASTDTQHF.

This chain joins TRBV28 and TRBJ2-4, with 7 positions matching TRBD1. The CDR3 contains 13 residues. The junction had 10 bases not matched to a gene; V was cut back by 10 bases and J by 7 bases. Germline V gene data show CDR1 as MDHEN and CDR2 as SYDVKM. CDR3 DNA sequence: TGTGCCACCTCATCCGGGACAGAGAACATTCAGTACTTC. Translated, it gives CATSSGTENIQYF.

This clonotype was detected only a few times. V and J are TRBV19 and TRBJ2-1; 14 bases match TRBD2. The CDR3 is 18 amino acids. The J segment lost 0 bases and the V segment lost 6 bases, leaving 7 bases of the junction unmatched. Looked up from germline, CDR1 is LNHDA and CDR2 is SQIVND (reference sequence). This CDR3 reads CASSWTSGRPSSYNEQFF. CDR3 coding DNA: TGTGCCAGTAGCTGGACTAGCGGGAGGCCAAGCTCCTACAATGAGCAGTTCTTC. The variable domain in full, completed from reference TRBV19 and TRBJ2-1, reads DGGITQSPKYLFRKEGQNVTLSCEQNLNHDAMYWYRQDPGQGLRLIYYSQIVNDFQKGDIAEGYSVSREKKESFPLTVTSAQKNPTAFYLCASSWTSGRPSSYNEQFFGPGTRLTVL.

A remark on this clonotype: A much larger clone differs from this one at a single base, so this may be a read error. The CDR3 nucleotides are TGTGCCAGCAGTCAGGGCAGGTTTAACGAAAAACTGTTTTTT. Its translation: CASSQGRFNEKLFF. This chain connects TRBV6-6 to TRBJ1-4, with D perhaps matching TRBD1 (5 bases). The CDR3 runs to 14 residues. V was cut by 5 bases and J by 8 bases, with 15 bases left in between. Per germline, CDR1 MNHNY and CDR2 SVGAGI (reference sequence).